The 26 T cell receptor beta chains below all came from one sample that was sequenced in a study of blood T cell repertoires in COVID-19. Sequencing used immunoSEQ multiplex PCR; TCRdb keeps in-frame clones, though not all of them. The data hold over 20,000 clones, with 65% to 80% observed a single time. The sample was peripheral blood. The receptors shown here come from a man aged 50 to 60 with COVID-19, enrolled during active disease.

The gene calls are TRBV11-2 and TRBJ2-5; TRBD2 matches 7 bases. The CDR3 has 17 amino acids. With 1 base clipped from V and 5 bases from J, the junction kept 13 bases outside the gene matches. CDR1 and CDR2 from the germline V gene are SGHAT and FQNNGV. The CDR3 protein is CASSLGPLTRGEETQYF. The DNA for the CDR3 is TGTGCCAGCAGCTTAGGTCCACTGACACGGGGGGAGGAGACCCAGTACTTC.

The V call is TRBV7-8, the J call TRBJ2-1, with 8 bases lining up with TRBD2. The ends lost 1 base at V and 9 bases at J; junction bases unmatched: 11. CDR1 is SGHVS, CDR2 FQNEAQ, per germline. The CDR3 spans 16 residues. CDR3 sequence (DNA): TGTGCCAGCAGCTTAGGAGGGACTAGTTCCTGGCGTGAGCAGTTCTTC. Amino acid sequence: CASSLGGTSSWREQFF.

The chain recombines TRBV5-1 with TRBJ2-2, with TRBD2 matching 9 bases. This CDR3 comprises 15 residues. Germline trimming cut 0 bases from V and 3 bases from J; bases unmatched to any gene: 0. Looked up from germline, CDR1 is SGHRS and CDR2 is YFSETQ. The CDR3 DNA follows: TGCGCCAGCAGCTTGGGACTAGCGGACACCGGGGAGCTGTTTTTT. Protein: CASSLGLADTGELFF. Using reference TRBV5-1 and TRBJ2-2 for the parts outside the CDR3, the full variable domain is KAGVTQTPRYLIKTRGQQVTLSCSPISGHRSVSWYQQTPGQGLQFLFEYFSETQRNKGNFPGRFSGRQFSNSRSEMNVSTLELGDSALYLCASSLGLADTGELFFGEGSRLTVL.

CDR3 sequence (DNA): TGTGCCAGCAGCTTAGCGCTAATTGACTCGGGACAGGGTGAAGCTTTCTTT. Translated, it gives CASSLALIDSGQGEAFF. The chain recombines TRBV7-2 with TRBJ1-1, with 9 bases fitting TRBD1. In germline, CDR1 is SGHTA, CDR2 FQGNSA. The length of the CDR3 is 17 residues. Trimming took 0 bases from V and 7 from J; bases not matched to a gene: 12.

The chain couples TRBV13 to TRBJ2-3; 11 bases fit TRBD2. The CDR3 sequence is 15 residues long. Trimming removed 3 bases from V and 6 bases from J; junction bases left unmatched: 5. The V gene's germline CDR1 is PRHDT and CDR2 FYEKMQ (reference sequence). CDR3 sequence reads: CASSFRLAGKDTQYF. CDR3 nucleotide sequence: TGTGCCAGCAGCTTCCGACTAGCGGGAAAGGATACGCAGTATTTT.

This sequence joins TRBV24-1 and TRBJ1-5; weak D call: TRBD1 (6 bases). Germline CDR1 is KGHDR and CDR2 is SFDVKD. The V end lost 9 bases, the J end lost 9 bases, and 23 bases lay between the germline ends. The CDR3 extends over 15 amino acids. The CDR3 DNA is TGTGCCACCTCCCCGGGGGGGCACGCTCCAAGGCCCCAGCATTTT. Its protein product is CATSPGGHAPRPQHF.

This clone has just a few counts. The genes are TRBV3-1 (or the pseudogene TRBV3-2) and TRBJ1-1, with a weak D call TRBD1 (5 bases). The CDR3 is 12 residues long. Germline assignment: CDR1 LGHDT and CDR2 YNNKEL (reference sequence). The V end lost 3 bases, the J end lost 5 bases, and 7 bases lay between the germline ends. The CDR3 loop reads CASSHGGTEAFF. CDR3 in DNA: TGTGCCAGCAGCCACGGGGGGACTGAAGCTTTCTTT.

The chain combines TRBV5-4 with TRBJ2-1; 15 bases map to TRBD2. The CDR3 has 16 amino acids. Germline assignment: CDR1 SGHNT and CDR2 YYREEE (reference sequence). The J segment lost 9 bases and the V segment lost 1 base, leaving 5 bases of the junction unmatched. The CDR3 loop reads CASSLPGTSGRREQFF. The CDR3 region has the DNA TGTGCCAGCAGCTTGCCCGGGACTAGCGGGAGGCGTGAGCAGTTCTTC. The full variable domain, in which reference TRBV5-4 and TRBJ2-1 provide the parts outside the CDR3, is ETGVTQSPTHLIKTRGQQVTLRCSSQSGHNTVSWYQQALGQGPQFIFQYYREEENGRGNFPPRFSGLQFPNYSSELNVNALELDDSALYLCASSLPGTSGRREQFFGPGTRLTVL.

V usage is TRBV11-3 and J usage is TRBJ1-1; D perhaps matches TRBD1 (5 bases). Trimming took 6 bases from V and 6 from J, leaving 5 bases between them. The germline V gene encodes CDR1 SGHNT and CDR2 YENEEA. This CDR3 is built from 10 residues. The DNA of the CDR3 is TGTGCCAGCAGAGGGGCTGAAGCTTTCTTT. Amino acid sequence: CASRGAEAFF.

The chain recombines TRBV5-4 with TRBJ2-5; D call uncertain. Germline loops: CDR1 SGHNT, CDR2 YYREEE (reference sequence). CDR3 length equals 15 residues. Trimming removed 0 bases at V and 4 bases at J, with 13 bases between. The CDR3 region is CASSLDLSSGETQYF. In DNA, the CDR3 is TGTGCCAGCAGCTTGGATCTGAGTTCGGGAGAGACCCAGTACTTC. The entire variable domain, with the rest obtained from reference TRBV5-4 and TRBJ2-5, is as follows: ETGVTQSPTHLIKTRGQQVTLRCSSQSGHNTVSWYQQALGQGPQFIFQYYREEENGRGNFPPRFSGLQFPNYSSELNVNALELDDSALYLCASSLDLSSGETQYFGPGTRLLVL.

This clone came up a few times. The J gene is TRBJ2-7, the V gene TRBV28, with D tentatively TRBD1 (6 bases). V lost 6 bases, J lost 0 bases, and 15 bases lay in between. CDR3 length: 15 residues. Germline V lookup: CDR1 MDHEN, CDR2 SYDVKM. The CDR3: CASRKQGANSYEQYF. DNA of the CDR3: TGTGCCAGCAGGAAACAGGGTGCGAACTCCTACGAGCAGTACTTC.

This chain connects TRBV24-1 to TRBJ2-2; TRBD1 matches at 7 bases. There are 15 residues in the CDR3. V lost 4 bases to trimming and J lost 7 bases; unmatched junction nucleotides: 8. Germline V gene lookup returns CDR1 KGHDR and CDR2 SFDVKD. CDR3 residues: CATSEPRDSFGELFF. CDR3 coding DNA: TGTGCCACCAGTGAACCTCGGGACAGCTTCGGGGAGCTGTTTTTT.

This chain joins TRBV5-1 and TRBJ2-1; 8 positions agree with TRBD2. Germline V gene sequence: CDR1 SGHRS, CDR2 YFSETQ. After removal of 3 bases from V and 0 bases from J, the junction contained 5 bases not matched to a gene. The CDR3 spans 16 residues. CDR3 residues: CASSSLTSDSYNEQFF. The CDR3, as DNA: TGCGCCAGCAGCTCGTTGACTAGCGACTCCTACAATGAGCAGTTCTTC.

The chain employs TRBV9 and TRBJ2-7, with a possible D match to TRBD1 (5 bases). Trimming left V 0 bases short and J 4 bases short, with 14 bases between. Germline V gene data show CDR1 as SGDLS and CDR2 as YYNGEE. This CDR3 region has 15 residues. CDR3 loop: CASSVEGQGAYEQYF. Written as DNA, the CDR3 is TGTGCCAGCAGCGTAGAGGGGCAGGGCGCTTACGAGCAGTACTTC.

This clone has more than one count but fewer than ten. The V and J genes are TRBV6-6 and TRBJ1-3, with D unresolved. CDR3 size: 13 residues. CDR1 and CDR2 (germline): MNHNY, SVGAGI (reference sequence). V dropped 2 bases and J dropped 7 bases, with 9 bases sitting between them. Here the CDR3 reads CASSYDEVNTIYF. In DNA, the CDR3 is TGTGCCAGCAGTTACGACGAGGTGAACACCATATATTTT.

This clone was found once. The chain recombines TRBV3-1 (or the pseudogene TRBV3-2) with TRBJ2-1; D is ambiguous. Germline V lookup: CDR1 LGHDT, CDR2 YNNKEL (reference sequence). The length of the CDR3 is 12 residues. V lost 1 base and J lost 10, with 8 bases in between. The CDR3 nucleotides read TGTGCCAGCAGCCAAGTCTCCTCCGAGCAGTTCTTC. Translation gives CASSQVSSEQFF.

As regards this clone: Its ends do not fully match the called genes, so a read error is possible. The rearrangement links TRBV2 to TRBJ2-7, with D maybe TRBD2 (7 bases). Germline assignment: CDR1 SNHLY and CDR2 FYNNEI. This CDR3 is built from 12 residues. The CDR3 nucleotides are TGTGCCAGCAGTGAAGTGGCGGGGGCTTTGCACTTC. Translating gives CASSEVAGALHF.

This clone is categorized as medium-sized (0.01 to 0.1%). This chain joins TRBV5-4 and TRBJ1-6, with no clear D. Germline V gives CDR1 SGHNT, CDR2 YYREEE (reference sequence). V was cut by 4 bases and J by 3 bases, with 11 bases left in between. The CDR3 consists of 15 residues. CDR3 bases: TGTGCCAGCAGCGCCGAAGCCCGCTATAATTCACCCCTCCACTTT. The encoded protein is CASSAEARYNSPLHF.

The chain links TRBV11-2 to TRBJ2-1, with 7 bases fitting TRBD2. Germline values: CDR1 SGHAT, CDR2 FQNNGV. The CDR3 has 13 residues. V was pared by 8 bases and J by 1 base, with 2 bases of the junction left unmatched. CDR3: CASGRDSYNEQFF. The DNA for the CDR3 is TGTGCCAGCGGGAGGGATTCCTACAATGAGCAGTTCTTC.

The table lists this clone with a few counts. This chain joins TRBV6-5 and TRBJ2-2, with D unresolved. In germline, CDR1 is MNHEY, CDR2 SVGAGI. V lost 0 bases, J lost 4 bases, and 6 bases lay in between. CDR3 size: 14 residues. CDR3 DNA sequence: TGTGCCAGCAGTTACTCGAGTCGCACCGGGGAGCTGTTTTTT. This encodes CASSYSSRTGELFF.

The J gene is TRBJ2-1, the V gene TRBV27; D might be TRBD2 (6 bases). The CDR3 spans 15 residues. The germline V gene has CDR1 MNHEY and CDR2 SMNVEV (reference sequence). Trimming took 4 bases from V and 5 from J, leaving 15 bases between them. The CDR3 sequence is CASSSVGSGHNEQFF. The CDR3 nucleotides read TGTGCCAGCAGTTCTGTCGGGAGCGGCCACAATGAGCAGTTCTTC.

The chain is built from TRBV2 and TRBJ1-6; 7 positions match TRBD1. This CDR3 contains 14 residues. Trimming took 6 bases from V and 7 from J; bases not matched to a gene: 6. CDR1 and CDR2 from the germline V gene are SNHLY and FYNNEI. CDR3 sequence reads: CASRLGQENSPLHF. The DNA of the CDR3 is TGTGCCAGCAGATTAGGACAGGAGAATTCACCCCTCCACTTT.

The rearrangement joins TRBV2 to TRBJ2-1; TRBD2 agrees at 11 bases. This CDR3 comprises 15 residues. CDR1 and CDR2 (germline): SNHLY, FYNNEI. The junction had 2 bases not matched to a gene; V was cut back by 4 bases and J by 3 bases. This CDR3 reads CASSVGLAVYNEQFF. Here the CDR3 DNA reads TGTGCCAGCAGTGTGGGACTAGCGGTCTACAATGAGCAGTTCTTC.

Here the CDR3 DNA reads TGTGCCAGCAGCTTACCCCAGGGATACGGGGAGCTGTTTTTT. Residues: CASSLPQGYGELFF. The chain carries TRBV7-2 and TRBJ2-2; perhaps TRBD1 as D (5 bases). This CDR3 is built from 14 residues. CDR1 is SGHTA and CDR2 is FQGNSA in the germline V gene. The V end was cut by 2 bases, the J end by 7 bases, with 11 bases between.

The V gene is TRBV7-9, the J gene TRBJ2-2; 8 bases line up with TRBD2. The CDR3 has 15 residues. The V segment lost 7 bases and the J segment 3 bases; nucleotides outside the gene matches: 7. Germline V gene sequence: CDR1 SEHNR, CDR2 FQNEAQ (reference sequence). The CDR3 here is CASNPTSAYTGELFF. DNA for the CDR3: TGTGCCAGCAACCCGACTAGCGCCTACACCGGGGAGCTGTTTTTT.

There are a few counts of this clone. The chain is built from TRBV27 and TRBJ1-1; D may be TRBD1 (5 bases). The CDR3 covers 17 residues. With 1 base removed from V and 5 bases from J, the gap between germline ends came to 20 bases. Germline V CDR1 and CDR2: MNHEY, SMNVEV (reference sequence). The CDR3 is CASSLFGGRFKVTEAFF. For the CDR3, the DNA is TGTGCCAGCAGTTTATTCGGGGGACGGTTTAAGGTTACTGAAGCTTTCTTT.